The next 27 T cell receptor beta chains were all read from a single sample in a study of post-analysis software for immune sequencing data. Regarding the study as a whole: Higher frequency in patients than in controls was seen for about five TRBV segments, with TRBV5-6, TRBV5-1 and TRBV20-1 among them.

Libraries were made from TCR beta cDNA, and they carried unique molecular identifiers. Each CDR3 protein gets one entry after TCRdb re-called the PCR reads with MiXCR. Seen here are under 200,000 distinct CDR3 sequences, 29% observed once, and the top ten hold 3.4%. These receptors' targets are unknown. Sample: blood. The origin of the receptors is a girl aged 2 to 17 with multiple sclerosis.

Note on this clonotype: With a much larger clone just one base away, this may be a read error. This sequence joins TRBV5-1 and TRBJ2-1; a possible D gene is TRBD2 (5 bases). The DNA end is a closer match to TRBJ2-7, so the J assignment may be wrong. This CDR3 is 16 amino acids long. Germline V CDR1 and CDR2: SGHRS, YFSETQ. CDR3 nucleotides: TGCGCCAGCAGCAAGGAGGTCGGGGTCCCCTACAATGAGCAGTACTTC. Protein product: CASSKEVGVPYNEQYF.

The CDR3 protein is CSASRYNTEAFF. Here the CDR3 DNA reads TGCAGTGCTAGCCGATACAACACTGAAGCTTTCTTT. The chain links TRBV20-1 to TRBJ1-1; D not resolved. The CDR3 runs 12 residues. The V and J ends lost 3 bases and 2 bases respectively, with 7 bases between them. The germline gives CDR1 DFQATT, CDR2 SNEGSKA (reference sequence).

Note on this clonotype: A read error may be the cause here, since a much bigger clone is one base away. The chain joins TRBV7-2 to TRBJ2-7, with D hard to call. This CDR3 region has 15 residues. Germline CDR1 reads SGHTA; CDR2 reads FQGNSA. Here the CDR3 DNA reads TGTGCCAACAGCTCAGAACGGACCGGGTACTACGAGCAGTACTTC. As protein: CANSSERTGYYEQYF.

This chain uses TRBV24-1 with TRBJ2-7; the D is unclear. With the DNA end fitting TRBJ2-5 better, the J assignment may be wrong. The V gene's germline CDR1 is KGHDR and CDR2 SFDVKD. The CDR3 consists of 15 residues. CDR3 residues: CATSDPLKLGETQYF. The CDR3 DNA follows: TGTGCCACCAGTGATCCGTTAAAGCTAGGGGAGACCCAGTACTTC.

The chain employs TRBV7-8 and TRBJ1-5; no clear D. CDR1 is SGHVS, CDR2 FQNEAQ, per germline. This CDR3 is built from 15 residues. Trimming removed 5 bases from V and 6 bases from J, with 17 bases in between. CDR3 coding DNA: TGTGCCAGCAGCCCCTTCCGCCAAAGGCGTCAGCCCCAGCATTTT. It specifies CASSPFRQRRQPQHF.

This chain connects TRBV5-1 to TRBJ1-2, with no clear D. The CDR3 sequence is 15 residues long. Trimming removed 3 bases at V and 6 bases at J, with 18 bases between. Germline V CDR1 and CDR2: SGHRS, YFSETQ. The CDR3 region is CASSSTLGWTDGYTF. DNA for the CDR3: TGCGCCAGCAGCTCGACTTTGGGGTGGACGGATGGCTACACCTTC. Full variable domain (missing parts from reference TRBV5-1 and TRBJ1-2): KAGVTQTPRYLIKTRGQQVTLSCSPISGHRSVSWYQQTPGQGLQFLFEYFSETQRNKGNFPGRFSGRQFSNSRSEMNVSTLELGDSALYLCASSSTLGWTDGYTFGSGTRLTVV.

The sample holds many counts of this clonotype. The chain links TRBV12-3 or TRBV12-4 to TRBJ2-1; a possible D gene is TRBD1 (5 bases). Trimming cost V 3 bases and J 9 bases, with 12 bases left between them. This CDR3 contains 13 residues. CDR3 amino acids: CASSFRASGEQFF. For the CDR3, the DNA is TGTGCCAGCAGTTTCAGGGCTTCGGGTGAGCAGTTCTTC.

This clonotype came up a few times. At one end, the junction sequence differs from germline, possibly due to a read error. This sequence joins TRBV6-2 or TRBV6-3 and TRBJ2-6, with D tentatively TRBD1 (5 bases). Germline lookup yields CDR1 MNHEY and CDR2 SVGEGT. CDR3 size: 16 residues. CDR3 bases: TGTGCCAGCAGTTACTCGATATCCTCTGGGGCCAACGTCCGGACTTTC. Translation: CASSYSISSGANVRTF.

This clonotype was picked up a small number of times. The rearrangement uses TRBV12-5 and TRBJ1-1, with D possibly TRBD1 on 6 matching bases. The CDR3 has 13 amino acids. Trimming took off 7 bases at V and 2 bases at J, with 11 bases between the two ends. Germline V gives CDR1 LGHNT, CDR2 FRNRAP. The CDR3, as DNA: TGTGCTAGTGACTCGGACAGCAACACTGAAGCTTTCTTT. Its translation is CASDSDSNTEAFF. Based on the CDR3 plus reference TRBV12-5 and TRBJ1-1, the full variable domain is DARVTQTPRHKVTEMGQEVTMRCQPILGHNTVFWYRQTMMQGLELLAYFRNRAPLDDSGMPKDRFSAEMPDATLATLKIQPSEPRDSAVYFCASDSDSNTEAFFGQGTRLTVV.

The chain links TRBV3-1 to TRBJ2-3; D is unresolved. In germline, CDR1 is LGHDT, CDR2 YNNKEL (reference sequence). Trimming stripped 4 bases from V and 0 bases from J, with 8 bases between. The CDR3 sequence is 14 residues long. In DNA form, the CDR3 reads TGTGCCAGCAGCCCTTTAGGGAGCACAGATACGCAGTATTTT. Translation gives CASSPLGSTDTQYF.

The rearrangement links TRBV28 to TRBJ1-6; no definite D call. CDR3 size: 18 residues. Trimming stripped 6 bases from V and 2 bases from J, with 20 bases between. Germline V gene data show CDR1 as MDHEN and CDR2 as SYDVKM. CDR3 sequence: CASSPLGTGVAYNSPLHF. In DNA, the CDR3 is TGTGCCAGCAGCCCACTAGGAACTGGGGTGGCCTATAATTCACCCCTCCACTTT.

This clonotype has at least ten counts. DNA for the CDR3: TGTGCCAGCAGTTACGAGGGCCTCTATGGCTACACCTTC. This codes for CASSYEGLYGYTF. This sequence joins TRBV6-5 and TRBJ1-2; D gene uncertain. The length of the CDR3 is 13 residues. From germline, CDR1 is MNHEY and CDR2 SVGAGI. With 2 bases removed from V and 4 bases from J, the gap between germline ends came to 8 bases.

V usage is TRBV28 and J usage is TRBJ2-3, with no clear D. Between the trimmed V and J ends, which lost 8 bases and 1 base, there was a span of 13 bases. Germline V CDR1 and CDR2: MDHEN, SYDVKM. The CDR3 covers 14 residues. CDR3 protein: CASSKSRGTDTQYF. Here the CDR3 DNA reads TGTGCCAGCTCAAAGTCTAGGGGCACAGATACGCAGTATTTT.

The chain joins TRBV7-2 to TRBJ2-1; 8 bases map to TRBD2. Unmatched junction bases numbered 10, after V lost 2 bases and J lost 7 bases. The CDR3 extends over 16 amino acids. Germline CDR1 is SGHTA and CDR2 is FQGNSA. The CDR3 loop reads CASSLFGGGPQNEQFF. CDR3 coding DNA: TGTGCCAGCAGCTTATTCGGGGGGGGGCCACAAAATGAGCAGTTCTTC.

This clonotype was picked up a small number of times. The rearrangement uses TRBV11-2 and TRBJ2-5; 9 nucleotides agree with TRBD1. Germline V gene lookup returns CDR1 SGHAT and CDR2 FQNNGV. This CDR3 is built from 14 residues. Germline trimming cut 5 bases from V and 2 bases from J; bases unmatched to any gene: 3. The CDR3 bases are TGTGCCAGCAGCAAAGGACAGGGGCAAGAGACCCAGTACTTC. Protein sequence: CASSKGQGQETQYF.

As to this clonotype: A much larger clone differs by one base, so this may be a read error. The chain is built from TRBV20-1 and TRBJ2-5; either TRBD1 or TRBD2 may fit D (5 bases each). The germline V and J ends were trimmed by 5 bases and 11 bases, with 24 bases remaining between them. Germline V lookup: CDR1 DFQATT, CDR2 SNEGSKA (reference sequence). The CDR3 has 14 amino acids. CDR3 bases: TGCAGTGCTCGAGGGACCCACCACGGAAATGAGCAGTACTTC. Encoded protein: CSARGTHHGNEQYF.

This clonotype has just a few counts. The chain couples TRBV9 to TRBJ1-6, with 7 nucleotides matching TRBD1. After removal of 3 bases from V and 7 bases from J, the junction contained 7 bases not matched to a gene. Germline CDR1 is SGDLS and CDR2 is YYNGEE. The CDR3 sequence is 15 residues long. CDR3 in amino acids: CASSATGQQNSPLHF. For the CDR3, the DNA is TGTGCCAGCAGCGCGACGGGACAGCAAAATTCACCCCTCCACTTT.

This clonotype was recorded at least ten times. The CDR3: CASSLDVAGGEQYF. The CDR3 nucleotides read TGCGCCAGCAGCTTGGATGTAGCGGGAGGCGAGCAGTACTTC. The V gene is TRBV5-1, the J gene TRBJ2-7; 10 bases are shared with TRBD2. J gave up 6 bases and V 0 bases, and 3 bases lay outside the gene matches. The CDR3 is made up of 14 amino acids. Germline assignment: CDR1 SGHRS and CDR2 YFSETQ.

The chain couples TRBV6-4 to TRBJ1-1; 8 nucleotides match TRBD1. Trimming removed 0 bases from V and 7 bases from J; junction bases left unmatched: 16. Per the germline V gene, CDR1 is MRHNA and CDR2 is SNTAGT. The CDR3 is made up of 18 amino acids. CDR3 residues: CASSDSSSARYRGNEAFF. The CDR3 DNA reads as TGTGCCAGCAGTGACTCGAGTTCGGCCCGGTACAGGGGGAATGAAGCTTTCTTT.

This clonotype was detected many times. The CDR3 region has the DNA TGCGCCAGCAGCTTGGCGCACAGGGCGCCGGTTTCTAACTATGGCTACACCTTC. This translates into CASSLAHRAPVSNYGYTF. The genes are TRBV5-1 and TRBJ1-2, with D perhaps TRBD1 (6 bases). Per the germline V gene, CDR1 is SGHRS and CDR2 is YFSETQ. The length of the CDR3 is 18 residues. Trimming cost V 0 bases and J 0 bases, with 18 bases left between them.

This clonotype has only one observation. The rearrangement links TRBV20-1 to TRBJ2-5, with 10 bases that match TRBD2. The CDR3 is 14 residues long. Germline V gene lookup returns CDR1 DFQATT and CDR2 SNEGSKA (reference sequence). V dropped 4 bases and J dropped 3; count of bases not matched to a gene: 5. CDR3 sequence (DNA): TGCAGTGCTAAAACCGGGACTAGCGAAGAGACCCAGTACTTC. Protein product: CSAKTGTSEETQYF.

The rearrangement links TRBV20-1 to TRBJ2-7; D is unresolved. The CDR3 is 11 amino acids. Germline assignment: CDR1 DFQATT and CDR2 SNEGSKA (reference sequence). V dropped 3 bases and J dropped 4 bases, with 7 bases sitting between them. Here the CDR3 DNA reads TGCAGTGCTAGGCCCGGGTACGAGCAGTACTTC. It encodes CSARPGYEQYF.

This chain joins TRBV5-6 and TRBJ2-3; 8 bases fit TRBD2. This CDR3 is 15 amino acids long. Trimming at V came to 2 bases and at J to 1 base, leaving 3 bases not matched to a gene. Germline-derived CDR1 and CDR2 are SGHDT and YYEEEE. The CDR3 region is CASSFRTSRTDTQYF. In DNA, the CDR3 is TGTGCCAGCAGCTTCCGGACTAGCCGCACAGATACGCAGTATTTT.

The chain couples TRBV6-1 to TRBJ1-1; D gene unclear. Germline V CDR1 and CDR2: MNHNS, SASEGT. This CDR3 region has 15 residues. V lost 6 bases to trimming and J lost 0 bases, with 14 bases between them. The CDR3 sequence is CASRSTRALNTEAFF. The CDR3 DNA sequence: TGTGCCAGCAGAAGTACCCGGGCCTTGAACACTGAAGCTTTCTTT.

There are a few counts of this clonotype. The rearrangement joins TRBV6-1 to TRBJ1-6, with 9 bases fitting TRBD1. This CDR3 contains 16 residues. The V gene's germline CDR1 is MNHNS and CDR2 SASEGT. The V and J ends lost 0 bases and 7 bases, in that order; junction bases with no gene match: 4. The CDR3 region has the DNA TGTGCCAGCAGTGAAGCGCTGGGGACAGGGAATTCACCCCTCCACTTT. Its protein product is CASSEALGTGNSPLHF.

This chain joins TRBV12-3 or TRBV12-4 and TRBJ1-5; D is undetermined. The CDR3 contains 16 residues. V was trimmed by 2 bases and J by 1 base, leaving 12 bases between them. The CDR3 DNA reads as TGTGCCAGCAGTTTACAGGTGGGGAGGAGCAATCAGCCCCAGCATTTT. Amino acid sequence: CASSLQVGRSNQPQHF.

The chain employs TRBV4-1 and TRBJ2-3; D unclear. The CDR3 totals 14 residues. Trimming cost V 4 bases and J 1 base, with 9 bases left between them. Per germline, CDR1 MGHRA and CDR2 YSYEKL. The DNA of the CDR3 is TGCGCCAGCAGCCCGCTCCGGGGCACAGATACGCAGTATTTT. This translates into CASSPLRGTDTQYF.